This T cell receptor beta chain originates from a study of regulatory T cells in long-lasting Graves disease (dated by TCRdb to about 2021). The study in broad terms: In the newly diagnosed Graves' disease group, patients had been taking antithyroid drugs for less than 3 months. Persistent Graves' disease patients were compared with newly diagnosed Graves' disease patients by peripheral blood TCR sequencing and RNA sequencing. A total of around 35 samples underwent TCR sequencing, from roughly 13 patients with persistent Graves' disease and roughly 20 patients with newly diagnosed Graves' disease. The study was conducted in China and was registered as a clinical trial.

For CDR1 and CDR2, the germline V gene (reference sequence) lists SGHAT and FQDESV. Cut back by 3 bases and 8 bases, the V and J ends lie 10 bases apart. Spanning cysteine to phenylalanine, the CDR3 consists of 13 amino acids. The entry retains the CDR3 DNA only, 39 bases that are in frame from base 1. There are many counts of this clonotype. Its antigen is currently not known. No much larger clone is present one base from it, and per-base qualities are unavailable. Library generation was performed with multiplex PCR. The sequencer was an Illumina HiSeq 4000. To build TCR beta libraries, CDR3 regions were amplified by Arm-PCR using iRepertoire HTBI primers. Gel purification was performed on PCR products prior to sequencing. Regarding the original processing steps: A total of some 65 TRBV and some 13 TRBJ segments were identified across samples and were used for gene usage analysis of CDR3 amino acid clonotypes. COPE and FqMerger were used to merge the filtered high-quality paired reads into contigs. BLAST was used to align contigs to IMGT TRBV, TRBD and TRBJ reference genes, and CDR3 was defined according to IMGT. Any clonotype with a frequency above 0.1% was classified as a highly expanded clone. Shannon entropy was used to measure repertoire diversity, and the Gini coefficient was used to measure V-J evenness. A clonotype found in more than one individual was treated as public. Using fastp trimming at Q25 and MiXCR clonotype assembly, TCRdb reanalyzed the public sequencing data and kept in-frame beta chains. CDR3 protein duplicates are merged, each entry listing the most common genes and DNA. Clone size and V and J calls follow TCRdb, not the original study. In all, the sample holds approximately 360,000 distinct CDR3 sequences, and about 12% of those were seen once. The ten biggest clones cover 15% to 20% of the sample.

Findings and caveats that apply to the study as a whole: Sequencing and analysis were restricted to the TCR beta chain. Compared with newly diagnosed patients, persistent Graves' disease patients had lower TCR Shannon entropy and fewer highly expanded clones, which suggests clonal expansion. A larger number of public clonotypes was shared among persistent patients (around 2,700) than among newly diagnosed patients (approximately 930). Persistent disease showed preferential use of TRBV28, TRBJ1-2 and TRBJ2-5, whereas newly diagnosed disease favored TRBV20-1 and TRBJ2-1. The study examined only peripheral blood because the primary lesion, thyroid tissue, could not be accessed. As a limitation, the authors acknowledged that the small sample size may reduce accuracy.

The sample's time point label is to be understood as: newly diagnosed GD, antithyroid drugs for less than 3 months. RNA was extracted from PBMCs in TRIzol for both TCR sequencing and RNA sequencing. The diagnosis of Graves' disease followed American Thyroid Association guidelines. Patients for the study were recruited at an endocrinology department in Xi'an, China. From each patient, nine milliliters of peripheral blood was collected into an EDTA anticoagulant tube. Ficoll Paque Plus density gradient separation was used to isolate PBMCs, and no additional T cell sorting was done. RNA quality was checked with an Agilent 2100 Bioanalyzer and agarose gel, and concentration with a NanoDrop 2000. The sample was also linked to a second study, of T cells in Graves' hyperthyroidism and ophthalmopathy. Looking at the second paper: Graves' hyperthyroidism was defined as stable when no progression to ophthalmopathy occurred over 18 months of follow-up. Hyperthyroidism patients were newly diagnosed, had a disease duration of under 2 months, and were aged 18 to 65 years. Patients with uncontrolled infections, other autoimmune diseases, pregnancy or lactation were excluded. Diagnoses relied on clinical symptoms, serum thyroxine and TRAb, thyroid ultrasound and orbital computed tomography. The first round of RT-PCR for the TCR CDR3 was performed with the HTBI primer set and the Qiagen OneStep RT-PCR kit. Most expanded thyroid clonotypes (frequency above 0.001) were also detected in blood, a finding suggesting that blood repertoires may reflect thyroid immune responses. A model built on a 13 V-J signature distinguished ophthalmopathy from stable hyperthyroidism, reaching roughly 88% sensitivity and around 82% specificity in cross-validation and 80%/75% in testing. In validation, progression to ophthalmopathy was predicted by the model with around 70% sensitivity and roughly 76% specificity, a median of approximately 7.1 months before onset. To identify distinguishing TCR V-J signatures, a discovery cohort of around 100 patients was used, comprising 43 with Graves' ophthalmopathy and some 60 with stable Graves' hyperthyroidism. An independent validation cohort of 18 to 20 hyperthyroidism patients and about 16 patients who later progressed to ophthalmopathy tested prospective prediction of ophthalmopathy. The 75 to 100 discovery patients were randomly split 7:3 into training and test sets. The study also compared thyroid tissue and blood T-cell repertoires from a handful of Graves' hyperthyroidism patients. Following sampling, methimazole starting at 30 mg daily was given to hyperthyroidism patients, and high-dose intravenous methylprednisolone was given to ophthalmopathy patients. Libraries were constructed in a second round of multiplex PCR, after which size selection and purification were performed. Libraries were sequenced paired-end with 100 bp reads on an Illumina HiSeq2000. SOAPnuke was used to process the raw data, removing reads that contained adapters or uncalled bases, had a mean Phred below 15, or lacked an exact match to the constant primer or identifier. COPE v1.2.5 was used to merge high-quality paired reads, and clonotypes were defined as unique nucleotide sequences. Clonotypes were aligned to IMGT TRBV, TRBD and TRBJ reference segments using MiTCR v1.1. The analysis included only V-J combinations with a frequency above 0.0001, which together covered roughly 99% of the repertoires. The TCS score was defined as F50 (clonal expansion) divided by E x V (chaos), with BLOSUM62-based TCRdist calculated between CDR3 peptides within each V-J. Welch's t-statistics and random forest reduced 500 to 650 V-J features to fewer than 15, which were used in a naive Bayes classifier (R e1071). No statistical method was used to set the sample size in advance, and investigators knew the group allocation. TCR Vbeta CDR3 sequencing of roughly 140 peripheral blood samples (about 45 ophthalmopathy, 75 or so hyperthyroidism and around 17 progressor patients) is reported in the paper.

This chain joins TRBV11-1 to TRBJ1-4; a confident D gene designation cannot be given. The sequencing used peripheral blood mononuclear cells (PBMCs), collected at new diagnosis, from a patient treated with antithyroid drugs. This sequence originates from a woman younger than 35 with Graves disease. Donor details come from another sample of the same person, matched by shared clones. The DNA reads as follows: TGTGCCAGCAGCTTTGTAGAAGACGAAAAACTGTTTTTT. Its protein reads: CASSFVEDEKLFF.